Following are 3 T cell receptor beta chains from one sample sequenced in a study of T cell changes during pregnancy in multiple sclerosis. TCRdb's table, derived via immunoSEQ multiplex PCR, lists solely in-frame clones and lacks some. The sample has around 100,000 clones, 80% to 95% seen once. The source material was peripheral blood, sampled after pregnancy. All receptors come from a female donor with multiple sclerosis, enrolled in a pregnancy study.

This chain uses TRBV6-1 with TRBJ1-2, with TRBD1 as a possible D gene (6 bases). Trimming took off 4 bases at V and 5 bases at J, with 17 bases between the two ends. Germline V gene sequence: CDR1 MNHNS, CDR2 SASEGT. CDR3 length equals 15 residues. The CDR3 bases are TGTGCCAGCAGTGGACCGGGACAAAGTTATTATGGCTACACCTTC. Amino acids: CASSGPGQSYYGYTF.

The chain uses TRBV9 and TRBJ2-3; D might be TRBD2 (6 bases). Germline values: CDR1 SGDLS, CDR2 YYNGEE. The CDR3 extends over 14 amino acids. The V gene lost 3 bases and the J gene lost 0 bases, with 8 bases spanning the gap. DNA of the CDR3: TGTGCCAGCAGCGGGAGCGGGAGCACAGATACGCAGTATTTT. Translated: CASSGSGSTDTQYF. The full variable domain, in which reference TRBV9 and TRBJ2-3 provide the parts outside the CDR3, is DSGVTQTPKHLITATGQRVTLRCSPRSGDLSVYWYQQSLDQGLQFLIQYYNGEERAKGNILERFSAQQFPDLHSELNLSSLELGDSALYFCASSGSGSTDTQYFGPGTRLTVL.

The chain carries TRBV27 and TRBJ1-5, with 7 bases fitting TRBD1. CDR1 is MNHEY and CDR2 is SMNVEV in the germline V gene (reference sequence). V gave up 6 bases and J gave up 4 bases; unmatched junction bases: 6. The CDR3 spans 14 residues. DNA for the CDR3: TGTGCCAGCAGCCCGGGACAGAAAAATCAGCCCCAGCATTTT. Protein: CASSPGQKNQPQHF.